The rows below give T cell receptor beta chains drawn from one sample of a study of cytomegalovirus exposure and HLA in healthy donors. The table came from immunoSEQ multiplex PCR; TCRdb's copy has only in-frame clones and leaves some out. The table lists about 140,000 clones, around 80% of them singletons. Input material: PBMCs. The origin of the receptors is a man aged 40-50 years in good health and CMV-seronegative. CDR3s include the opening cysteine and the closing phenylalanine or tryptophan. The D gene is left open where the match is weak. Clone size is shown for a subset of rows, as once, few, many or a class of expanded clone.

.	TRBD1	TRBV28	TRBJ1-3	TGTGCCAGCAGTCCCCATCCAGGGGGGAGCTCTGGAAACACCATATATTTT	CASSPHPGGSSGNTIYF
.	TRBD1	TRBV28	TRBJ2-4	TGTGCCAGCAGTACCCCGGGACAGGGGAGGCACATTCAGTACTTC	CASSTPGQGRHIQYF
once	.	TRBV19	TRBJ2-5	TGTGCCAGTAGTAGCCACAGCCAAGAGACCCAGTACTTC	CASSSHSQETQYF
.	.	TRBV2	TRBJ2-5	TGTGCCAGCATAGCCTATTCCCAAGAGACCCAGTACTTC	CASIAYSQETQYF
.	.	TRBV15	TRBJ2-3	TGTGCCACCAGCAGAGAGGAGGGCACAGATACGCAGTATTTT	CATSREEGTDTQYF
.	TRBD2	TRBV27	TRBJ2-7	TGTGCCAGCAGTCTAGCGGGAGTCCGATACGAGCAGTACTTC	CASSLAGVRYEQYF
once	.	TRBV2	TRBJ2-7	TGTGCCAGCAGTGAAGGCACAGGGCGCTACGAGCAGTACTTC	CASSEGTGRYEQYF
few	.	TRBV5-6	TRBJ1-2	TGTGCCAGCAAGGTTGAGGCGGGTGGCTACACCTTC	CASKVEAGGYTF
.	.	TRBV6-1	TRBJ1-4	TGTGCCAGCAGTAGGACGGGAGAAAAACTGTTTTTT	CASSRTGEKLFF
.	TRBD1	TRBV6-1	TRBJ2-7	TGTGCCGTGGGTAGGGTAGGGACAGAACTCTACGAGCAGTACTTC	CAVGRVGTELYEQYF
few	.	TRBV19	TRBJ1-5	TGTGCCAGTGAGTTAGGGGGGGAAAATCAGCCCCAGCATTTT	CASELGGENQPQHF
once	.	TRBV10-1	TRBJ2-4	TGCGCCAGCAGACCGAAGATAGCGTCGACCAAAAACATTCAGTACTTC	CASRPKIASTKNIQYF
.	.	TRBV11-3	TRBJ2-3	TGTGCCAGCAGCTTAGTACCGGGGGGCCCCACAGATACGCAGTATTTT	CASSLVPGGPTDTQYF
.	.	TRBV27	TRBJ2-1	TGTGCCAGCAGTTTATCGTTCGCCCGAACGAGCTCCTACAATGAGCAGTTCTTC	CASSLSFARTSSYNEQFF
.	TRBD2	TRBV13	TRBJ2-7	TGTGCCAGCAGCTTAGCGGGGGGGACAAACTCCGAGCAGTACTTC	CASSLAGGTNSEQYF
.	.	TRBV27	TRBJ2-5	TGTGCCAGCAGTTCGACAGGTCCTACGTACCAAGAGACCCAGTACTTC	CASSSTGPTYQETQYF
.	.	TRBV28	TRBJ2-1	TGTGCCAGCAGTTTTAACTCCTACAATGAGCAGTTCTTC	CASSFNSYNEQFF
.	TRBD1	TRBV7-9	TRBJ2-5	TGTTCCAGCAGCCCGCCCCGGACAGGGCGCCAAGAGACCCAGTACTTC	CSSSPPRTGRQETQYF
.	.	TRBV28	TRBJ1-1	TGTGCCAGTTTCAGACAAATGAACACTGAAGCTTTCTTT	CASFRQMNTEAFF
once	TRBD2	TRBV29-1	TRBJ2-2	TGCAGCGTTGACTCGGCGGGAGCTTCCGGGGAGCTGTTTTTT	CSVDSAGASGELFF
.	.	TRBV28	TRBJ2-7	TGTGCCAGCAGCACCCACCCAGGGATGGGCTCCTACGAGCAGTACTTC	CASSTHPGMGSYEQYF
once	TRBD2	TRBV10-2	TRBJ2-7	TGCGCCAACAGCACTCATGGCGGGAGCCGTTCCTACGAGCAGTACTTC	CANSTHGGSRSYEQYF
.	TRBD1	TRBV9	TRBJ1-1	TGTGCCAGCAGCGTCAACCGGGACAGGAACACTGAAGCTTTCTTT	CASSVNRDRNTEAFF
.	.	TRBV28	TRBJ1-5	TGTGCCAGCAGTTTAATACAGACAAGGGGTCAGCCCCAGCATTTT	CASSLIQTRGQPQHF
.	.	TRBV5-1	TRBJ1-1	TGCGCCAGCAGCCCGGGGGACAACACTGAAGCTTTCTTT	CASSPGDNTEAFF
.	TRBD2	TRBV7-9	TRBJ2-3	TGTGCCAGCAGCTTAGGGCGGGGGGCCGTAGATACGCAGTATTTT	CASSLGRGAVDTQYF
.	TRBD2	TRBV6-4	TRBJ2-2	TGTGCCAGCAGTGACGGGGGACTAGCGGGCACCGGGGAGCTGTTTTTT	CASSDGGLAGTGELFF
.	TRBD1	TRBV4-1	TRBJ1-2	TGCGCCAGCAGCCAAGATTCCGAAATTCCAGCAGGGGGTGGCTACACCTTC	CASSQDSEIPAGGGYTF
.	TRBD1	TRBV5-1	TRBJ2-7	TGCGCCAGCAGCTTGTTACAGGGGTACGAGCAGTACTTC	CASSLLQGYEQYF
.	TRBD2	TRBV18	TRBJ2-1	TGTGCCAGCTCACCCCGCCAGCGGGAGGGAAACAATGAGCAGTTCTTC	CASSPRQREGNNEQFF
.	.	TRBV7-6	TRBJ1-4	TGTGCCAGCAGCTTAAGGGGGGGATTTGAAAAACTGTTTTTT	CASSLRGGFEKLFF
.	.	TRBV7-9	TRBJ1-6	TGTGCCAGCAGCTTAGGGGGAGATGGTTCACCCCTCCACTTT	CASSLGGDGSPLHF
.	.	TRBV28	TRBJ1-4	TGTGCCAGCAGGGGACAAAATAATGAAAAACTGTTTTTT	CASRGQNNEKLFF
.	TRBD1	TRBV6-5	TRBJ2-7	TGTGCCAGCAGCACCGGGACAGGGACATCCGAGCAGTACTTC	CASSTGTGTSEQYF
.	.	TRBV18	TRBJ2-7	TGTGCCAGCTCACCACCCGGCGGGGAGCCCTACGAGCAGTACTTC	CASSPPGGEPYEQYF
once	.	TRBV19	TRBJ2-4	TGTGCCAGTAGTATGGATCTCCGGGGGGCCTTAGCCAAAAACATTCAGTACTTC	CASSMDLRGALAKNIQYF
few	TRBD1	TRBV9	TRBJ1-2	TGTGCCAGCAGTTCTCCCGACAGGGCCTATGGCTACACCTTC	CASSSPDRAYGYTF
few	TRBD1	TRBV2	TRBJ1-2	TGTGCCAGCAGTGGCTGGACAGGGGAGTGGATAGGGGAAGCTAACTATGGCTACACCTTC	CASSGWTGEWIGEANYGYTF
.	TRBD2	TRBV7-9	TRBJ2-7	TGTTCCAGCAGCTTGGGACGGGGACTAGCGGGAAGCGAGCAGTACTTC	CSSSLGRGLAGSEQYF
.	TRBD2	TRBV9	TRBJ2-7	TGTGCCAGCAGCGCAGCCGGGGCCGAAGCGGGGGAGCAGTACTTC	CASSAAGAEAGEQYF
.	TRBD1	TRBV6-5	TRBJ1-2	TGTGCCAGCAGTTCGCCCCCCCGAGGACAGGGGGGCTTCTTC	CASSSPPRGQGGFF
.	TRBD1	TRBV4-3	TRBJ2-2	TGCGCCAGCAGCCGAGCGGCAGGGGGCAAATACACCGGGGAGCTGTTTTTT	CASSRAAGGKYTGELFF
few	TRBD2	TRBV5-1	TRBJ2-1	TGCGCCAGCAGCCCTGGGGCTAGCGGGGTAGTAAATGAGCAGTTCTTC	CASSPGASGVVNEQFF
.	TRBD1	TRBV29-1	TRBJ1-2	TGCAGCGTTGACGTCGGAGGGACAGGTGGCTACACCTTC	CSVDVGGTGGYTF
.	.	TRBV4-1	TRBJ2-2	TGCGCCAGCACTCCGAACACCGGGGAGCTGTTTTTT	CASTPNTGELFF
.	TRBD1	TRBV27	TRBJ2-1	TGTGCCAGCAGAACTGACAGGGTTGGGAATGAGCAGTTCTTC	CASRTDRVGNEQFF
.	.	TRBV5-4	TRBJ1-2	TGTGCCAGCAGCCAAGATCCGAAGGGGGTGCGTTATGGCTACACCTTC	CASSQDPKGVRYGYTF
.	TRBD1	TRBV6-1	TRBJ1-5	TGTGCCAGCAGTGAAGGGACAGGGGGCGCGAGTCAGCCCCAGCATTTT	CASSEGTGGASQPQHF
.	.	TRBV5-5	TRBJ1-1	TGTGCCAGCAGCTTGGGACTGAGGAACACTGAAGCTTTCTTT	CASSLGLRNTEAFF
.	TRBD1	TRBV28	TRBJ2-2	TGTGCCAGCAGTCCGACAGGGGACACCGGGGAGCTGTTTTTT	CASSPTGDTGELFF
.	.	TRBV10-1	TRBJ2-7	TGCGCCAGCAGTAGCGGAACCTACGAGCAGTACTTC	CASSSGTYEQYF
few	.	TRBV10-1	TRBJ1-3	TGCGCCAGCACCCCGGGGGGATCTGGAAACACCATATATTTT	CASTPGGSGNTIYF